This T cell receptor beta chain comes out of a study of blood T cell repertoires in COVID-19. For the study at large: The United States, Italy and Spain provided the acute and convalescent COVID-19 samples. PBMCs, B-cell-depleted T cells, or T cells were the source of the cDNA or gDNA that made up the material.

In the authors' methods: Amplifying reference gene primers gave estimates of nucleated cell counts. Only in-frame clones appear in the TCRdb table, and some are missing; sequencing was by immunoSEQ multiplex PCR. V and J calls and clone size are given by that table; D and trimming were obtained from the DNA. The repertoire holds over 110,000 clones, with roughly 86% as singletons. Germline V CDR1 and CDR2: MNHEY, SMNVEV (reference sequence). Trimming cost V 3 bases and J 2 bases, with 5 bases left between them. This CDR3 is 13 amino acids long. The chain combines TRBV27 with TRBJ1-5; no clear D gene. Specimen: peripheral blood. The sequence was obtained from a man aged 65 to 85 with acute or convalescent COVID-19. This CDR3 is CASSFTGNQPQHF. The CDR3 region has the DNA TGTGCCAGCAGTTTCACAGGCAATCAGCCCCAGCATTTT.